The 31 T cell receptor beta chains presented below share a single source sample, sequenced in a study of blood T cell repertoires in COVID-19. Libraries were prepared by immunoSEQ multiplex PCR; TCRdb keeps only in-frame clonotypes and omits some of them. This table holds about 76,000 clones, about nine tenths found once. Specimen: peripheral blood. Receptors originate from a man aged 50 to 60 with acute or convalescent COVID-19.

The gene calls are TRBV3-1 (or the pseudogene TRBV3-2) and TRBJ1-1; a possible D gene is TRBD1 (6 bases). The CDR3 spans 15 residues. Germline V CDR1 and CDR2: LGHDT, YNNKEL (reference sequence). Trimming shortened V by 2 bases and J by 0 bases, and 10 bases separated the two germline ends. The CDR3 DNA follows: TGTGCCAGCAGCCAATTGGACAGAATGAACACTGAAGCTTTCTTT. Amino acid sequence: CASSQLDRMNTEAFF.

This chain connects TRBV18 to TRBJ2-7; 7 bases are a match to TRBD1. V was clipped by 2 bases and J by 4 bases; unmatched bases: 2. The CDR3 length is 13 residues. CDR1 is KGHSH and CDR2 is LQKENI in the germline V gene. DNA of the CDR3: TGTGCCAGCTCACCAACAGGGGAATACGAGCAGTACTTC. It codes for CASSPTGEYEQYF.

The CDR3 DNA follows: TGCGCCAGCAGCCCCCGGGACAGGGGGAACACTGAAGCTTTCTTT. Protein product: CASSPRDRGNTEAFF. The V and J genes are TRBV4-3 and TRBJ1-1; 10 bases fit TRBD1. J lost 1 base, V lost 4 bases, and 3 bases had no gene match. CDR1 and CDR2 from the germline V gene are LGHNA and YSLEER. The CDR3 runs to 15 residues.

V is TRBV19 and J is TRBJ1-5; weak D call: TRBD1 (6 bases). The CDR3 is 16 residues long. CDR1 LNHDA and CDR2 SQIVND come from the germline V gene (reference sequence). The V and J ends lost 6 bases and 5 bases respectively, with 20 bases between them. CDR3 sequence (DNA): TGTGCCAGTAGCCCCCTAGCCGGGACACATTATCAGCCCCAGCATTTT. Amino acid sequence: CASSPLAGTHYQPQHF.

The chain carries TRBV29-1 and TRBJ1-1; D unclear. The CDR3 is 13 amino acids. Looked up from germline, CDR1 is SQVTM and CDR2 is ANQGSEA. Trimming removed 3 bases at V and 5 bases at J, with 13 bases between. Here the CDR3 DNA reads TGCAGCGTTGAGGGCAGCCGAGGGACTGAAGCTTTCTTT. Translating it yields CSVEGSRGTEAFF. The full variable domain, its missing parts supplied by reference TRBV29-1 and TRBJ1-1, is SAVISQKPSRDICQRGTSLTIQCQVDSQVTMMFWYRQQPGQSLTLIATANQGSEATYESGFVIDKFPISRPNLTFSTLTVSNMSPEDSSIYLCSVEGSRGTEAFFGQGTRLTVV.

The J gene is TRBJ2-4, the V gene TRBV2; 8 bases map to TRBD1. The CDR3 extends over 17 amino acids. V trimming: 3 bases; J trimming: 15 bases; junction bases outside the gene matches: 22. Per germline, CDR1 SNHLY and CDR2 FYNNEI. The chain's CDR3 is CASSEQGASGGPSPSYF. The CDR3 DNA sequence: TGTGCCAGCAGTGAGCAGGGGGCGAGTGGTGGGCCCTCCCCCTCGTACTTC. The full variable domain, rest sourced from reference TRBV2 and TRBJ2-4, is EPEVTQTPSHQVTQMGQEVILRCVPISNHLYFYWYRQILGQKVEFLVSFYNNEISEKSEIFDDQFSVERPDGSNFTLKIRSTKLEDSAMYFCASSEQGASGGPSPSYFGAGTRLSVL.

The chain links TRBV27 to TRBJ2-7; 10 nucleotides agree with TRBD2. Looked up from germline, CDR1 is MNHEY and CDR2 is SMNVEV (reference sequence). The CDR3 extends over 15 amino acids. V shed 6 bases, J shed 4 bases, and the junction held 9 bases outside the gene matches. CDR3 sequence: CASSSTSGNQYEQYF. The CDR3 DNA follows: TGTGCCAGCAGCTCCACTAGCGGGAATCAATACGAGCAGTACTTC.

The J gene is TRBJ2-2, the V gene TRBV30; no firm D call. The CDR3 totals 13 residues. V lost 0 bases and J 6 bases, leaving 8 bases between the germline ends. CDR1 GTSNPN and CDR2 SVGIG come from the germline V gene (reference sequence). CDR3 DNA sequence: TGTGCCTGGAGTGTTCGACATCCCGGGGAGCTGTTTTTT. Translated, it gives CAWSVRHPGELFF.

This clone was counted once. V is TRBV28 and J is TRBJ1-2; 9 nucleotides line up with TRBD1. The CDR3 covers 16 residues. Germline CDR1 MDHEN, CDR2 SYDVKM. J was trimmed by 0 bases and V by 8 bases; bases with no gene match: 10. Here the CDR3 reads CASVQPGDRANYGYTF. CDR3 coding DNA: TGTGCCAGCGTTCAACCCGGGGACAGGGCTAACTATGGCTACACCTTC.

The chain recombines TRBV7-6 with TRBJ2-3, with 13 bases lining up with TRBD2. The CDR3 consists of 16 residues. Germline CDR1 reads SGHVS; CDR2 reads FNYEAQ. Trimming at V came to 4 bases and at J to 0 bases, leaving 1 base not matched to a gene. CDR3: CASSWGLAGSTDTQYF. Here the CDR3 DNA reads TGTGCCAGCAGCTGGGGACTAGCGGGGAGCACAGATACGCAGTATTTT.

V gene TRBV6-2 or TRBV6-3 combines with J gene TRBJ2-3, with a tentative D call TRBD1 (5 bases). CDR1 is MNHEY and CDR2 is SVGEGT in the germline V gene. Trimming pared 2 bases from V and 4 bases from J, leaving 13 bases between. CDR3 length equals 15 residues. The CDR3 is CASSYRAGWSDTQYF. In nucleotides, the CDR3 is TGTGCCAGCAGTTACCGGGCAGGGTGGTCAGATACGCAGTATTTT.

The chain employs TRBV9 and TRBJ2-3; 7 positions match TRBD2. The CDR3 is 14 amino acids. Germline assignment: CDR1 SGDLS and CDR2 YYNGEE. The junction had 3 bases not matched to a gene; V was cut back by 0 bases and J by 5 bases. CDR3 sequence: CASSVDREVDTQYF. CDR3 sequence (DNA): TGTGCCAGCAGCGTAGACCGGGAGGTAGATACGCAGTATTTT.

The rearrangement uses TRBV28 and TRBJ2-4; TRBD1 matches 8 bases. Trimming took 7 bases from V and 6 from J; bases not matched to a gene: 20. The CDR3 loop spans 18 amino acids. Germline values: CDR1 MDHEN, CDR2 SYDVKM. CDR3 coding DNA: TGTGCCAGCACTCCCAACCGGGACAGGCGCGGAGTCAGAAACATTCAGTACTTC. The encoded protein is CASTPNRDRRGVRNIQYF.

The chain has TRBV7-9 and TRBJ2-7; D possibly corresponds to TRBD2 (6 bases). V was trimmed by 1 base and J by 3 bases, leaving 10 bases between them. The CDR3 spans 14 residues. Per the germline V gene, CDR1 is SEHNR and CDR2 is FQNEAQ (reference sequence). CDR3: CASSLVRESYEQYF. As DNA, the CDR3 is TGTGCCAGCAGCTTAGTCCGGGAGAGCTACGAGCAGTACTTC.

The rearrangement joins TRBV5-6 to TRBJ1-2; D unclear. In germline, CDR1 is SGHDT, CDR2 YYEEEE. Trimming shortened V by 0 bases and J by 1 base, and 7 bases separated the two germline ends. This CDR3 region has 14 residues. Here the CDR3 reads CASSLVGSNYGYTF. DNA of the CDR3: TGTGCCAGCAGCTTGGTTGGGAGTAACTATGGCTACACCTTC. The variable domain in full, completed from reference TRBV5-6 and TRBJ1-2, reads DAGVTQSPTHLIKTRGQQVTLRCSPKSGHDTVSWYQQALGQGPQFIFQYYEEEERQRGNFPDRFSGHQFPNYSSELNVNALLLGDSALYLCASSLVGSNYGYTFGSGTRLTVV.

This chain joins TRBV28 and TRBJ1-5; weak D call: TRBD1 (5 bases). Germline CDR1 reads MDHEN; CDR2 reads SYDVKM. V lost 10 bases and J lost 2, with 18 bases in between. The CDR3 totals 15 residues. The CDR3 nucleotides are TGTGCCACCCGCACGGGGGGATCTGGCAATCAGCCCCAGCATTTT. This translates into CATRTGGSGNQPQHF.

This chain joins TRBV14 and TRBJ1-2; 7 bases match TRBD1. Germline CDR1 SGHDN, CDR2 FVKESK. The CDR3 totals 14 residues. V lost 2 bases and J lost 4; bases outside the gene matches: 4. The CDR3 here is CASSQTGTVYGYTF. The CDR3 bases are TGTGCCAGCAGCCAAACCGGGACAGTCTATGGCTACACCTTC.

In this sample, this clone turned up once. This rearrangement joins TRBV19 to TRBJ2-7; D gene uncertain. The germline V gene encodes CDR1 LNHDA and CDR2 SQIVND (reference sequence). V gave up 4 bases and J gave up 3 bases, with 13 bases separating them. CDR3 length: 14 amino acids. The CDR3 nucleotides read TGTGCCAGTAGTAGATATACAGCCTTCTACGAGCAGTACTTC. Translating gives CASSRYTAFYEQYF.

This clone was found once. The CDR3 spells CASSVDGEPYEQYF. The CDR3 DNA follows: TGTGCCAGCAGCGTAGACGGGGAACCCTACGAGCAGTACTTC. J is TRBJ2-7 and V is TRBV9; TRBD2 is a possible D gene (5 bases). The germline V gene encodes CDR1 SGDLS and CDR2 YYNGEE. The ends were cut back, 0 bases at V and 2 bases at J, with 9 bases in the middle. The CDR3 spans 14 residues.

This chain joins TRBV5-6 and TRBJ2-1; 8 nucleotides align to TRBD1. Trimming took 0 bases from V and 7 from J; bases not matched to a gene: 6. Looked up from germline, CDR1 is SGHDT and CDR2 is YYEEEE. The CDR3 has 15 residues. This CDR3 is CASSLVQGARNEQFF. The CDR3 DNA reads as TGTGCCAGCAGCTTGGTGCAGGGGGCCAGGAATGAGCAGTTCTTC.

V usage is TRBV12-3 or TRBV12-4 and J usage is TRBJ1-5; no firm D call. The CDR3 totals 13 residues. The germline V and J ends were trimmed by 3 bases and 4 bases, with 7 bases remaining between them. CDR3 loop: CASSLAVNQPQHF. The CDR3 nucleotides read TGTGCCAGCAGTTTGGCGGTGAATCAGCCCCAGCATTTT.

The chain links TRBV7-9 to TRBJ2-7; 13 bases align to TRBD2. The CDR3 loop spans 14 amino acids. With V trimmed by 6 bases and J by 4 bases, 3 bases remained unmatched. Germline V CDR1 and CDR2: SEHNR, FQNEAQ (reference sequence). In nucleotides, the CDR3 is TGTGCCAGCAGTCGGACTAGCGGGAGTTACGAGCAGTACTTC. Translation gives CASSRTSGSYEQYF.

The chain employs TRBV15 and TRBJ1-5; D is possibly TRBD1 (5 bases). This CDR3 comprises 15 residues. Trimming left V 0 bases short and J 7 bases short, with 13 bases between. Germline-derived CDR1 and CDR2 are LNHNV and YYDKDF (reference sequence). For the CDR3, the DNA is TGTGCCACCAGCAGAGATCAGGGAGGGAGGCAGCCCCAGCATTTT. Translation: CATSRDQGGRQPQHF.

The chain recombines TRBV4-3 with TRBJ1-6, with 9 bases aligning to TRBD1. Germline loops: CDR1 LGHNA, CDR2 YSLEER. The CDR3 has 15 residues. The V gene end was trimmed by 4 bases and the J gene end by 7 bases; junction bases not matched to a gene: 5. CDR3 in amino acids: CASSRVTGGNSPLHF. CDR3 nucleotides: TGCGCCAGCAGCCGCGTGACAGGGGGAAATTCACCCCTCCACTTT.

DNA for the CDR3: TGTGCCAGCAGTGAAAGGGCAGGGCGGGAGCAGTACGTC. Translating it yields CASSERAGREQYV. The chain joins TRBV6-1 to TRBJ2-7, with D perhaps matching TRBD1 (5 bases). The CDR3 is 13 amino acids. Trimming took 2 bases from V and 7 from J, leaving 12 bases between them. CDR1 and CDR2 (germline): MNHNS, SASEGT.

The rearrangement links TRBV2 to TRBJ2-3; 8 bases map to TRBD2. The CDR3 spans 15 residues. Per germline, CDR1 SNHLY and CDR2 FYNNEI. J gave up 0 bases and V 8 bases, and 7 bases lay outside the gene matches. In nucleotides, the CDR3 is TGTGCCAGCGAATCCGGGACTAGGAGCACAGATACGCAGTATTTT. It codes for CASESGTRSTDTQYF.

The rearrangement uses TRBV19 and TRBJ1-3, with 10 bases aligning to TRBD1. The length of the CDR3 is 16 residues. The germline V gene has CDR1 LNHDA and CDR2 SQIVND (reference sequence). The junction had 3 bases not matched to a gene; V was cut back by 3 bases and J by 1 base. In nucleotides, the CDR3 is TGTGCCAGTAGTATTGGGACAGGGGTGTCTGGAAACACCATATATTTT. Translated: CASSIGTGVSGNTIYF.

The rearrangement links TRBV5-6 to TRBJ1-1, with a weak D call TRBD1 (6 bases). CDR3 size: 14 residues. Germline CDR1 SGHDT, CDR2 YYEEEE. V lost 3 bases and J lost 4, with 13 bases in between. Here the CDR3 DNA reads TGTGCCAGCAGCTATATACAGGGTTTCACTGAAGCTTTCTTT. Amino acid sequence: CASSYIQGFTEAFF.

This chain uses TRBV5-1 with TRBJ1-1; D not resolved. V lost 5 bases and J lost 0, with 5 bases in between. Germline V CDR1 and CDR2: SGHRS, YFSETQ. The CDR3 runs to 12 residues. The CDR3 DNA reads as TGCGCCAGCAGTGCGATGAACACTGAAGCTTTCTTT. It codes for CASSAMNTEAFF.

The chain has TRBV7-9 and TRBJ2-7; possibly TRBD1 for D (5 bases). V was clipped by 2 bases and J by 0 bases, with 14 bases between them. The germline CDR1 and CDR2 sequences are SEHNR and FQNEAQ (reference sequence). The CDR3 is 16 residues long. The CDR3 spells CASSLNLGASSYEQYF. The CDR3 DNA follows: TGTGCCAGCAGCTTAAACCTAGGGGCCTCCTCCTACGAGCAGTACTTC.

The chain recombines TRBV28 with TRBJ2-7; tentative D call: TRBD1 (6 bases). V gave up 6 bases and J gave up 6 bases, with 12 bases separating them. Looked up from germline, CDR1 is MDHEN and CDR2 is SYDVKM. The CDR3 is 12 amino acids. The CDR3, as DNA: TGTGCCAGCAGCCGTTGGGGGCTCGAGCAGTACTTC. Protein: CASSRWGLEQYF.